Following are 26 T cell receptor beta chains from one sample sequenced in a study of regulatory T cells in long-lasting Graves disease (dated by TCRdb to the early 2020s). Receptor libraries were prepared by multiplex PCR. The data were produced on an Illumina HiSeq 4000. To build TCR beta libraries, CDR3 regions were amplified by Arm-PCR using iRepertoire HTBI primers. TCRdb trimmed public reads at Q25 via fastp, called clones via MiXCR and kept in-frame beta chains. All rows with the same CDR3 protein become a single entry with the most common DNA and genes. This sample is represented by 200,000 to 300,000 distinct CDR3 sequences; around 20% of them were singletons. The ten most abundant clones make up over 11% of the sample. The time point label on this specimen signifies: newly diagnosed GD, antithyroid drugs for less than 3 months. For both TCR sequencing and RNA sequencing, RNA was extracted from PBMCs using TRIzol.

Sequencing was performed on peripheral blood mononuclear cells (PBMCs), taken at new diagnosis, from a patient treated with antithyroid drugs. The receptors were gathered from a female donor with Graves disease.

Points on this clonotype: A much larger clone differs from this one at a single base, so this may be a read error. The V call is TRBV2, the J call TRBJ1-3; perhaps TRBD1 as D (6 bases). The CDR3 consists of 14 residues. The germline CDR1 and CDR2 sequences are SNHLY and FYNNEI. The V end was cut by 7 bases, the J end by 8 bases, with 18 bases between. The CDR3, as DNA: TGTGCCAGCACCCGGGACATCGGTGAGGACACCATATATTTT. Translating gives CASTRDIGEDTIYF.

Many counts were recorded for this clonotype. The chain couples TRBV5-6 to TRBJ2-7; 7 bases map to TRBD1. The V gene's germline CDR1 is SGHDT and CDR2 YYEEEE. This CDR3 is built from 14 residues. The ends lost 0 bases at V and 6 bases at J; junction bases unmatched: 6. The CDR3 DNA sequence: TGTGCCAGCAGCTTGGTAGACAGGGTGGGCGAGCAGTACTTC. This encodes CASSLVDRVGEQYF. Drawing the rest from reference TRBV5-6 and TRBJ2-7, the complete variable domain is DAGVTQSPTHLIKTRGQQVTLRCSPKSGHDTVSWYQQALGQGPQFIFQYYEEEERQRGNFPDRFSGHQFPNYSSELNVNALLLGDSALYLCASSLVDRVGEQYFGPGTRLTVT.

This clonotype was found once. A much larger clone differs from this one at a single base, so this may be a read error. CDR3 protein: CASSRTNNPPLHF. DNA of the CDR3: TGTGCCAGCAGCCGGACTAATAATCCACCCCTCCACTTT. The chain links TRBV11-3 to TRBJ1-6; D gene uncertain. CDR3 length: 13 amino acids. Per the germline V gene, CDR1 is SGHNT and CDR2 is YENEEA.

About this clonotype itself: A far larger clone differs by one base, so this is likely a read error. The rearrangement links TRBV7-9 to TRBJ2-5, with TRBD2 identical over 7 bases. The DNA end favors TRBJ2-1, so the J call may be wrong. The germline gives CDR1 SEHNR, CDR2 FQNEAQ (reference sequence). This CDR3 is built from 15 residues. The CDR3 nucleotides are TGTGCCAGCAGCTTAGTCGGGGGAGGGGTATATGAGCAGTTCTTC. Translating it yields CASSLVGGGVYEQFF.

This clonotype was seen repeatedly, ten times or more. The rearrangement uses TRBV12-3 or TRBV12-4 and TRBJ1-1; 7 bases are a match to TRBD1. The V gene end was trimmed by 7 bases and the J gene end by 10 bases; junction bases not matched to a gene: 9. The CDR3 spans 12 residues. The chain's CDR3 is CASTTGVTRAFF. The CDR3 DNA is TGTGCCAGCACCACAGGGGTTACGCGAGCTTTCTTT.

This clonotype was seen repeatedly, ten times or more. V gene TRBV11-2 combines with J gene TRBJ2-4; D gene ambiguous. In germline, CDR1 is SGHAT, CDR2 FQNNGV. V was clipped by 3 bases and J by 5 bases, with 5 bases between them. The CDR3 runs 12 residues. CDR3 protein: CASSFGQNIQYF. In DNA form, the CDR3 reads TGTGCCAGCAGCTTCGGCCAAAACATTCAGTACTTC. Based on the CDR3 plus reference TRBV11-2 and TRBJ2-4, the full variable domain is EAGVAQSPRYKIIEKRQSVAFWCNPISGHATLYWYQQILGQGPKLLIQFQNNGVVDDSQLPKDRFSAERLKGVDSTLKIQPAKLEDSAVYLCASSFGQNIQYFGAGTRLSVL.

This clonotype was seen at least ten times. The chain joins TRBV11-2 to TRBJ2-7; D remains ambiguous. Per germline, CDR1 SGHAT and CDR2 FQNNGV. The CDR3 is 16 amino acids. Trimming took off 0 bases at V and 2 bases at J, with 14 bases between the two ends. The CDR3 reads CASSLEGWVLPYEQYF. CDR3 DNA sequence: TGTGCCAGCAGCTTAGAGGGGTGGGTCCTTCCCTACGAGCAGTACTTC.

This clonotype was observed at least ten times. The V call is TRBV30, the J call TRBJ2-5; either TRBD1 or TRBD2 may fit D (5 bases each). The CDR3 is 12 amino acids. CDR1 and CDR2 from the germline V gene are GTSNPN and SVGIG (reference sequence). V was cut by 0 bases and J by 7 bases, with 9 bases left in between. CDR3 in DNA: TGTGCCTGGAGTGTACCTGGGGGGACCCAGTACTTC. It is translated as CAWSVPGGTQYF.

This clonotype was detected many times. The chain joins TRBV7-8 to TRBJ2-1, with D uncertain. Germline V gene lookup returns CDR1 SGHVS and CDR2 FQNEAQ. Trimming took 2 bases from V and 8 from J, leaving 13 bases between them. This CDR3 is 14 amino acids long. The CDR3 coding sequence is TGTGCCAGCAGCTTACGACCTTTTGCGGATGAGCAGTTCTTC. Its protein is CASSLRPFADEQFF.

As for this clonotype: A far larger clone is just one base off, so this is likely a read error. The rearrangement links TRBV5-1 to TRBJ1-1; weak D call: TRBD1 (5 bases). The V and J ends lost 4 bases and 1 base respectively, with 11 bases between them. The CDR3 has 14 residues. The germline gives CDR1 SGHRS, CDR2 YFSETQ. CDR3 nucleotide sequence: TGCGCCAGCAGCGAGACCGGGACGAACACTGAAGCTTTCTTT. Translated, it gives CASSETGTNTEAFF.

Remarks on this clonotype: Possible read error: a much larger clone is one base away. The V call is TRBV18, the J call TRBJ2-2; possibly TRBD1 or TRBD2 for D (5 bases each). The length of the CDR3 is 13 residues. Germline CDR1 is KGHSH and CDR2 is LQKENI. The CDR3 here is CASSPPGPGELLF. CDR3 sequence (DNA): TGTGCCAGCTCACCACCGGGGCCCGGGGAGCTGCTTTTT.

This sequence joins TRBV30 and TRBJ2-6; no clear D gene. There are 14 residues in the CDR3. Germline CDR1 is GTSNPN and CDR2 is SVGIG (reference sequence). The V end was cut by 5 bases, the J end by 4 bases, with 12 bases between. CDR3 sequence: CAWSEGSGANVLTF. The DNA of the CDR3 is TGTGCCTGGTCGGAAGGTTCCGGGGCCAACGTCCTGACTTTC.

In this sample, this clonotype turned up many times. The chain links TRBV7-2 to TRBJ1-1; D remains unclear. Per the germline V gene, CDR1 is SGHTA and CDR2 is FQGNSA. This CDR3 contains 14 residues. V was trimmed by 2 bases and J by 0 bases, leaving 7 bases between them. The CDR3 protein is CASSLTPVNTEAFF. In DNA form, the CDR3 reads TGTGCCAGCAGCTTAACGCCAGTGAACACTGAAGCTTTCTTT.

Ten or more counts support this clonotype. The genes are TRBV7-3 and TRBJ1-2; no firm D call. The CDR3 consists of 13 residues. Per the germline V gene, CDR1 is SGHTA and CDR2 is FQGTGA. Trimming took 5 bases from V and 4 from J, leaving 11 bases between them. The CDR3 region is CASSLLSGYGYTF. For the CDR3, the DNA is TGTGCCAGCAGCCTACTCTCCGGCTATGGCTACACCTTC.

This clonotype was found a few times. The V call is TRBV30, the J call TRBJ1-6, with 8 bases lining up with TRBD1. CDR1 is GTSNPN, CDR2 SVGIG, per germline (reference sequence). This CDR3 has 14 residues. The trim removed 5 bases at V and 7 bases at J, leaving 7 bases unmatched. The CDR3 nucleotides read TGTGCCTGGGGGGCCGGACAGGGCAATTCACCCCTCCACTTT. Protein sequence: CAWGAGQGNSPLHF.

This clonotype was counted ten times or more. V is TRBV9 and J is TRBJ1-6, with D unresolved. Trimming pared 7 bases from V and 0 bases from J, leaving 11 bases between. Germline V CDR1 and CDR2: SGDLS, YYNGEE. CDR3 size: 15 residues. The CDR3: CASGEWSSYNSPLHF. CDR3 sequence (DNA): TGTGCCAGCGGGGAGTGGAGCTCCTATAATTCACCCCTCCACTTT.

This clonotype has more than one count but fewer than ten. CDR3 bases: TGTGCCAGCAGCGCCGGGACAGGGAATGATGAGCAGTTCTTC. Translating gives CASSAGTGNDEQFF. The chain joins TRBV6-2 or TRBV6-3 to TRBJ2-1, with 9 bases identical to TRBD1. J lost 8 bases, V lost 6 bases, and 8 bases had no gene match. CDR1 and CDR2 (germline): MNHEY, SVGEGT. There are 14 residues in the CDR3.

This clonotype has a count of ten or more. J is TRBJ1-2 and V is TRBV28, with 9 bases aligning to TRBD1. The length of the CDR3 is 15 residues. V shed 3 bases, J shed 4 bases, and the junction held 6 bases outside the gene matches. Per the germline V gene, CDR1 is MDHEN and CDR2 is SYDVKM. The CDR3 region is CASSFGTGMSYGYTF. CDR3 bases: TGTGCCAGCAGTTTCGGGACAGGGATGAGCTATGGCTACACCTTC.

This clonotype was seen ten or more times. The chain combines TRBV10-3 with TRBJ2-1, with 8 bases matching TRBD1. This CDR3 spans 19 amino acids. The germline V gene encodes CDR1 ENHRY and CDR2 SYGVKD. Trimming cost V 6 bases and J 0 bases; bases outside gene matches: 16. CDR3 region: CAISEPGQAVRSSYNEQFF. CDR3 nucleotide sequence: TGTGCCATCAGCGAACCGGGACAGGCCGTAAGGAGCTCCTACAATGAGCAGTTCTTC.

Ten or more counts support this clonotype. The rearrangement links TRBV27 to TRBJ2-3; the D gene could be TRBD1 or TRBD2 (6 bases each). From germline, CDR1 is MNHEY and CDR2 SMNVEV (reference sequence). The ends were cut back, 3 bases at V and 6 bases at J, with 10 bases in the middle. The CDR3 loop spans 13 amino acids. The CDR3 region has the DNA TGTGCCAGCAGTTTGAGGGGGACTGATACGCAGTATTTT. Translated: CASSLRGTDTQYF.

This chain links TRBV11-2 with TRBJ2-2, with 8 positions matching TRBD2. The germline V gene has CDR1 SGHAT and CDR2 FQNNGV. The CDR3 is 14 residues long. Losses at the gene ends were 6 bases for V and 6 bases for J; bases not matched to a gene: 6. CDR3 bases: TGTGCCAGCAGAAGCGGGAGTCTCGCCGGGGAGCTGTTTTTT. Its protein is CASRSGSLAGELFF.

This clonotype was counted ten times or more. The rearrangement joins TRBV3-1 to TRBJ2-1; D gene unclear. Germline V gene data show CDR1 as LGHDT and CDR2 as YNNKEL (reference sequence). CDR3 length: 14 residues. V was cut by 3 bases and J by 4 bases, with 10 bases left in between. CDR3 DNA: TGTGCCAGCAGCCAGGGTAGTGGGTACAATGAGCAGTTCTTC. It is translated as CASSQGSGYNEQFF.

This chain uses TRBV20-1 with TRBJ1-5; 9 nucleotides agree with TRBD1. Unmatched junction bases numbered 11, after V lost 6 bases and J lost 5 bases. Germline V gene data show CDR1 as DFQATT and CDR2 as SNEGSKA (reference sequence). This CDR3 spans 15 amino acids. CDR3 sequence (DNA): TGCAGTGCCCTGCCCCGGGACAGGGCCTATCAGCCCCAGCATTTT. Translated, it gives CSALPRDRAYQPQHF.

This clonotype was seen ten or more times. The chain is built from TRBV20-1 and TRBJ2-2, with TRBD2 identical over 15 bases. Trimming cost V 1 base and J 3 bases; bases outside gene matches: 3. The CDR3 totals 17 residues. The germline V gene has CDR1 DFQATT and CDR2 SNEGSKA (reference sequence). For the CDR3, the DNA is TGCAGTGCTAGAGGGACTAGCGGGAGGGGGGACACCGGGGAGCTGTTTTTT. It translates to CSARGTSGRGDTGELFF.

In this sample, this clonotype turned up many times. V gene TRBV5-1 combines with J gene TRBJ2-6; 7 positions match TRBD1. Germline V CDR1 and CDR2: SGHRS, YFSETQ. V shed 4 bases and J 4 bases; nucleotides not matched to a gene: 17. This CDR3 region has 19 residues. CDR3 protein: CASSLLQTGSAVGANVLTF. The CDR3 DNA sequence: TGCGCCAGCAGCCTACTGCAGACAGGGTCGGCGGTGGGGGCCAACGTCCTGACTTTC.

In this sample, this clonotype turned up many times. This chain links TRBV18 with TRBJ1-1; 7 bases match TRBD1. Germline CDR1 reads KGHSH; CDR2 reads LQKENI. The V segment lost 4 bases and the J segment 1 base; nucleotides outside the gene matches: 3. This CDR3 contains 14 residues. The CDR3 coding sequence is TGTGCCAGCTCACAGGACAGGCAGAACACTGAAGCTTTCTTT. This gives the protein CASSQDRQNTEAFF. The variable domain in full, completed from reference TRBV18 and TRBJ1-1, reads NAGVMQNPRHLVRRRGQEARLRCSPMKGHSHVYWYRQLPEEGLKFMVYLQKENIIDESGMPKERFSAEFPKEGPSILRIQQVVRGDSAAYFCASSQDRQNTEAFFGQGTRLTVV.